The 30 T cell receptor beta chains listed next were all sequenced from one sample in a study of identical twins (TCRdb year 2016). Libraries were constructed by 5' RACE. The sequencer listed for this sample is Illumina HiSeq 2000. In TCRdb, the public reads were trimmed at Q25 with fastp and aligned with MiXCR, with productive beta chains retained. Rows merge per CDR3 protein into single entries with the most common DNA and genes. Present in this sample are roughly 720,000 distinct CDR3 sequences, roughly 18% of which were seen just once. Of the sample, less than 15% falls within the top ten clones. This sample was shared with a second study, whose subject was T cells expressing NK-cell markers.

What was sequenced was PBMCs. The receptor source for this set is a young woman in good health.

The chain links TRBV3-1 to TRBJ2-4, with 7 nucleotides matching TRBD1. The germline V gene encodes CDR1 LGHDT and CDR2 YNNKEL (reference sequence). This CDR3 has 15 amino acids. The V gene end was trimmed by 5 bases and the J gene end by 7 bases; junction bases not matched to a gene: 11. Here the CDR3 DNA reads TGTGCCAGCAGCTCTGATACAGGGGATGTGAACATTCAGTACTTC. It specifies CASSSDTGDVNIQYF.

This sequence joins TRBV9 and TRBJ1-2; D is unclear. This CDR3 has 14 amino acids. Germline CDR1 is SGDLS and CDR2 is YYNGEE. V dropped 0 bases and J dropped 0 bases, with 6 bases sitting between them. CDR3 bases: TGTGCCAGCAGCGTAGCTGGAGCTAACTATGGCTACACCTTC. Its protein product is CASSVAGANYGYTF.

This clonotype was counted ten times or more. The chain carries TRBV5-1 and TRBJ2-5; a possible D gene is TRBD1 (5 bases). V was cut by 0 bases and J by 2 bases, with 8 bases left in between. CDR3 length equals 14 residues. Germline lookup yields CDR1 SGHRS and CDR2 YFSETQ. Here the CDR3 DNA reads TGCGCCAGCAGCTTGGGGACACTACAAGAGACCCAGTACTTC. Amino acid sequence: CASSLGTLQETQYF.

This clonotype was found a few times. The J gene is TRBJ2-7, the V gene TRBV6-5; no reliable D call. This CDR3 comprises 14 residues. Germline values: CDR1 MNHEY, CDR2 SVGAGI. The ends were cut back, 2 bases at V and 8 bases at J, with 16 bases in the middle. Here the CDR3 reads CASSYRGQARQQYF. CDR3 sequence (DNA): TGTGCCAGCAGTTACCGTGGGCAGGCTAGGCAGCAGTACTTC.

This clonotype has just a few counts. J is TRBJ2-2 and V is TRBV12-3 or TRBV12-4, with 8 bases fitting TRBD2. There are 14 residues in the CDR3. Trimming removed 8 bases from V and 1 base from J; junction bases left unmatched: 3. The DNA of the CDR3 is TGTGCCAGCCGGGGGGGGGAGAACACCGGGGAGCTGTTTTTT. It yields the protein CASRGGENTGELFF.

V is TRBV5-1 and J is TRBJ2-7; perhaps TRBD1 as D (6 bases). This CDR3 spans 14 amino acids. CDR1 and CDR2 from the germline V gene are SGHRS and YFSETQ. V was pared by 4 bases and J by 7 bases, with 18 bases between. The DNA of the CDR3 is TGCGCCAGCAGCGGGGGACAAGGGTTAGGGGAGCAGTACTTC. Translation: CASSGGQGLGEQYF.

The chain combines TRBV7-8 with TRBJ2-3; D is undetermined. This CDR3 comprises 14 residues. Germline V gene lookup returns CDR1 SGHVS and CDR2 FQNEAQ. The V and J ends lost 5 bases and 3 bases respectively, with 12 bases between them. The CDR3 region has the DNA TGTGCCAGCAGCATACAATCGGAAACAGATACGCAGTATTTT. Translating it yields CASSIQSETDTQYF.

This clonotype has more than one count but fewer than ten. This sequence joins TRBV7-8 and TRBJ2-5; 8 bases are shared with TRBD2. Looked up from germline, CDR1 is SGHVS and CDR2 is FQNEAQ. The ends lost 5 bases at V and 2 bases at J; junction bases unmatched: 7. There are 15 residues in the CDR3. CDR3 region: CASSLQREPQETQYF. The CDR3 nucleotides are TGTGCCAGCAGCCTTCAGCGGGAGCCTCAAGAGACCCAGTACTTC.

This clonotype was picked up many times. J is TRBJ2-1 and V is TRBV7-2; D is perhaps TRBD2 (6 bases). Trimming removed 1 base from V and 2 bases from J, with 9 bases in between. CDR1 and CDR2 from the germline V gene are SGHTA and FQGNSA. CDR3 length equals 15 residues. The CDR3 DNA is TGTGCCAGCAGCTTAGTTAGCGGTCCCTACAATGAGCAGTTCTTC. Its protein is CASSLVSGPYNEQFF. Full variable domain (remainder filled in from reference TRBV7-2 and TRBJ2-1): GAGVSQSPSNKVTEKGKDVELRCDPISGHTALYWYRQSLGQGLEFLIYFQGNSAPDKSGLPSDRFSAERTGGSVSTLTIQRTQQEDSAVYLCASSLVSGPYNEQFFGPGTRLTVL.

This clonotype was recorded at least ten times. V gene TRBV12-3 or TRBV12-4 combines with J gene TRBJ1-3; the D gene is possibly TRBD1 (5 bases). This CDR3 has 15 residues. V gave up 5 bases and J gave up 1 base, with 12 bases separating them. As DNA, the CDR3 is TGTGCCAGCAGTAGAAGATCAGGGTCTGGAAACACCATATATTTT. Translation gives CASSRRSGSGNTIYF.

The chain has TRBV12-3 or TRBV12-4 and TRBJ2-2, with TRBD2 matching over 14 bases. The ends lost 7 bases at V and 3 bases at J; junction bases unmatched: 7. CDR3 size: 17 residues. The CDR3 loop reads CASTPGLAGADTGELFF. The CDR3 nucleotides are TGTGCCAGCACTCCGGGACTAGCGGGGGCCGACACCGGGGAGCTGTTTTTT.

The chain carries TRBV10-3 and TRBJ2-5; no reliable D call. This CDR3 has 15 residues. CDR1 and CDR2 from the germline V gene are ENHRY and SYGVKD. V gave up 0 bases and J gave up 1 base, with 9 bases separating them. The CDR3 region is CAISESPRVQETQYF. The CDR3 DNA sequence: TGTGCCATCAGTGAGTCCCCCCGGGTCCAAGAGACCCAGTACTTC.

The rearrangement links TRBV18 to TRBJ2-5, with D tentatively TRBD2 (5 bases). Trimming removed 2 bases at V and 4 bases at J, with 11 bases between. The CDR3 loop spans 14 amino acids. Germline CDR1 reads KGHSH; CDR2 reads LQKENI. CDR3 DNA sequence: TGTGCCAGCTCACCAATCGAGGGTGCAGAGACCCAGTACTTC. Translated, it gives CASSPIEGAETQYF.

The V call is TRBV27, the J call TRBJ1-6; D is unclear. CDR1 and CDR2 from the germline V gene are MNHEY and SMNVEV (reference sequence). V was cut by 3 bases and J by 12 bases, with 9 bases left in between. This CDR3 is 12 amino acids long. Here the CDR3 reads CASSLGGQPLHF. CDR3 bases: TGTGCCAGCAGTTTGGGCGGGCAACCCCTCCACTTT.

J is TRBJ2-7 and V is TRBV20-1, with 8 bases that match TRBD2. The V gene's germline CDR1 is DFQATT and CDR2 SNEGSKA (reference sequence). The length of the CDR3 is 13 residues. The ends lost 4 bases at V and 4 bases at J; junction bases unmatched: 6. This chain's CDR3 is CSAISSGGYEQYF. The CDR3 DNA reads as TGCAGTGCTATTTCCAGCGGGGGTTACGAGCAGTACTTC.

There are a few counts of this clonotype. The genes are TRBV6-5 and TRBJ2-7; 7 positions match TRBD1. The CDR3 contains 14 residues. Per the germline V gene, CDR1 is MNHEY and CDR2 is SVGAGI. V trimming: 2 bases; J trimming: 5 bases; junction bases outside the gene matches: 6. The CDR3 loop reads CASSYIIDRDEQYF. CDR3 DNA: TGTGCCAGCAGTTACATCATTGACAGGGACGAGCAGTACTTC.

This clonotype was detected only a few times. The gene calls are TRBV12-3 or TRBV12-4 and TRBJ2-1; 9 bases map to TRBD1. The CDR3 loop spans 14 amino acids. The junction had 3 bases not matched to a gene; V was cut back by 6 bases and J by 3 bases. The CDR3 nucleotides are TGTGCCAGCAGCGGGGACAGGGACTACAATGAGCAGTTCTTC. This codes for CASSGDRDYNEQFF.

The table lists this clonotype with a few counts. The CDR3 coding sequence is TGTGCCAGCACGCCTGTAGCGGGGGGGGGAAATACGCAGTATTTT. Amino acid sequence: CASTPVAGGGNTQYF. The chain couples TRBV12-3 or TRBV12-4 to TRBJ2-3; 11 bases align to TRBD2. The CDR3 consists of 15 residues. V trimming: 7 bases; J trimming: 7 bases; junction bases outside the gene matches: 10.

This clonotype appeared a few times. The chain carries TRBV7-8 and TRBJ1-1; D ambiguous. Trimming stripped 1 base from V and 6 bases from J, with 18 bases between. The CDR3 is made up of 16 amino acids. Germline CDR1 reads SGHVS; CDR2 reads FQNEAQ. In DNA, the CDR3 is TGTGCCAGCAGCTTAGTATTTGGCACGTCATTAGCTGAAGCTTTCTTT. It specifies CASSLVFGTSLAEAFF.

This clonotype was found a few times. V usage is TRBV12-3 or TRBV12-4 and J usage is TRBJ2-1, with D possibly called TRBD1 or TRBD2 (6 bases each). V was shortened by 8 bases and J by 9 bases, with 17 bases between the two germline ends. The CDR3 runs to 13 residues. The CDR3 sequence is CASGRDRRGEQFF. CDR3 in DNA: TGTGCCAGCGGGCGAGACAGGAGGGGTGAGCAGTTCTTC.

V usage is TRBV6-1 and J usage is TRBJ2-7, with 7 nucleotides matching TRBD1. The germline V gene encodes CDR1 MNHNS and CDR2 SASEGT. The CDR3 is 14 residues long. The V segment lost 5 bases and the J segment 3 bases; nucleotides outside the gene matches: 7. The CDR3 here is CASSRRTGGYEQYF. The CDR3 nucleotides read TGTGCCAGCAGTAGAAGGACAGGTGGCTACGAGCAGTACTTC.

This clonotype was picked up many times. The chain is built from TRBV12-3 or TRBV12-4 and TRBJ2-2; no firm D call. The CDR3 sequence is 12 residues long. Deletions cut 4 bases from V and 7 bases from J, with 7 bases between. The CDR3 DNA reads TGTGCCAGCAGTTCATTAGGCGGGGAGCTGTTTTTT. This sequence encodes CASSSLGGELFF.

This clonotype has just a few counts. The chain uses TRBV20-1 and TRBJ1-1; perhaps TRBD1 as D (5 bases). V lost 1 base, J lost 2 bases, and 14 bases lay in between. Germline values: CDR1 DFQATT, CDR2 SNEGSKA (reference sequence). This CDR3 has 15 amino acids. The CDR3: CSARAPGTLNTEAFF. The CDR3 nucleotides read TGCAGTGCTAGAGCCCCCGGGACCCTCAACACTGAAGCTTTCTTT.

The chain carries TRBV20-1 and TRBJ2-5, with TRBD2 as a possible D gene (7 bases). The CDR3 totals 12 residues. V dropped 7 bases and J dropped 4 bases, with 13 bases sitting between them. In germline, CDR1 is DFQATT, CDR2 SNEGSKA (reference sequence). The CDR3: CSGGGQGETQYF. CDR3 sequence (DNA): TGCAGTGGGGGGGGGCAGGGAGAGACCCAGTACTTC.

The chain uses TRBV4-3 and TRBJ2-1; perhaps TRBD2 as D (6 bases). The CDR3 spans 13 residues. Trimming left V 0 bases short and J 9 bases short, with 9 bases between. Germline CDR1 and CDR2: LGHNA and YSLEER. CDR3 DNA sequence: TGCGCCAGCAGCCAAGATCGGGAGATTGAGCAGTTCTTC. This sequence encodes CASSQDREIEQFF.

This chain links TRBV5-5 with TRBJ2-3, with D perhaps given as TRBD1 or TRBD2 (5 bases each). In germline, CDR1 is SGHKS, CDR2 YYEKEE (reference sequence). The V end was cut by 1 base, the J end by 6 bases, with 15 bases between. This CDR3 has 15 amino acids. The CDR3: CASSLWGPIRDTQYF. CDR3 coding DNA: TGTGCCAGCAGCTTGTGGGGACCGATTCGGGATACGCAGTATTTT.

The V and J genes are TRBV29-1 and TRBJ2-5; the D is unclear. Germline V gene lookup returns CDR1 SQVTM and CDR2 ANQGSEA. The CDR3 covers 16 residues. Trimming cost V 0 bases and J 4 bases, with 18 bases left between them. This CDR3 is CSVEDPRKGLVETQYF. CDR3 nucleotide sequence: TGCAGCGTTGAAGATCCGAGGAAAGGTCTCGTAGAGACCCAGTACTTC.

The chain recombines TRBV7-9 with TRBJ1-1, with a tentative D call TRBD1 (5 bases). Germline CDR1 SEHNR, CDR2 FQNEAQ (reference sequence). The CDR3 totals 12 residues. V was pared by 5 bases and J by 7 bases, with 11 bases between. The CDR3 is CASSPSGVEAFF. DNA for the CDR3: TGTGCCAGCAGCCCCTCGGGGGTTGAAGCTTTCTTT.

This clonotype showed up just a few times. V usage is TRBV20-1 and J usage is TRBJ2-1; 7 bases fit TRBD2. The junction had 10 bases not matched to a gene; V was cut back by 0 bases and J by 5 bases. Germline V gene lookup returns CDR1 DFQATT and CDR2 SNEGSKA (reference sequence). The CDR3 consists of 16 residues. This chain's CDR3 is CSARDYPGGGNNEQFF. The CDR3 bases are TGCAGTGCTAGAGATTACCCCGGCGGGGGAAACAATGAGCAGTTCTTC.

This clonotype was counted only a few times. This chain joins TRBV9 and TRBJ2-3; D is undetermined. Germline V CDR1 and CDR2: SGDLS, YYNGEE. V dropped 2 bases and J dropped 8 bases, with 9 bases sitting between them. The CDR3 runs 12 residues. The DNA for the CDR3 is TGTGCCAGCAGCGTGACCCCGGGTACGCAGTATTTT. Amino acid sequence: CASSVTPGTQYF.